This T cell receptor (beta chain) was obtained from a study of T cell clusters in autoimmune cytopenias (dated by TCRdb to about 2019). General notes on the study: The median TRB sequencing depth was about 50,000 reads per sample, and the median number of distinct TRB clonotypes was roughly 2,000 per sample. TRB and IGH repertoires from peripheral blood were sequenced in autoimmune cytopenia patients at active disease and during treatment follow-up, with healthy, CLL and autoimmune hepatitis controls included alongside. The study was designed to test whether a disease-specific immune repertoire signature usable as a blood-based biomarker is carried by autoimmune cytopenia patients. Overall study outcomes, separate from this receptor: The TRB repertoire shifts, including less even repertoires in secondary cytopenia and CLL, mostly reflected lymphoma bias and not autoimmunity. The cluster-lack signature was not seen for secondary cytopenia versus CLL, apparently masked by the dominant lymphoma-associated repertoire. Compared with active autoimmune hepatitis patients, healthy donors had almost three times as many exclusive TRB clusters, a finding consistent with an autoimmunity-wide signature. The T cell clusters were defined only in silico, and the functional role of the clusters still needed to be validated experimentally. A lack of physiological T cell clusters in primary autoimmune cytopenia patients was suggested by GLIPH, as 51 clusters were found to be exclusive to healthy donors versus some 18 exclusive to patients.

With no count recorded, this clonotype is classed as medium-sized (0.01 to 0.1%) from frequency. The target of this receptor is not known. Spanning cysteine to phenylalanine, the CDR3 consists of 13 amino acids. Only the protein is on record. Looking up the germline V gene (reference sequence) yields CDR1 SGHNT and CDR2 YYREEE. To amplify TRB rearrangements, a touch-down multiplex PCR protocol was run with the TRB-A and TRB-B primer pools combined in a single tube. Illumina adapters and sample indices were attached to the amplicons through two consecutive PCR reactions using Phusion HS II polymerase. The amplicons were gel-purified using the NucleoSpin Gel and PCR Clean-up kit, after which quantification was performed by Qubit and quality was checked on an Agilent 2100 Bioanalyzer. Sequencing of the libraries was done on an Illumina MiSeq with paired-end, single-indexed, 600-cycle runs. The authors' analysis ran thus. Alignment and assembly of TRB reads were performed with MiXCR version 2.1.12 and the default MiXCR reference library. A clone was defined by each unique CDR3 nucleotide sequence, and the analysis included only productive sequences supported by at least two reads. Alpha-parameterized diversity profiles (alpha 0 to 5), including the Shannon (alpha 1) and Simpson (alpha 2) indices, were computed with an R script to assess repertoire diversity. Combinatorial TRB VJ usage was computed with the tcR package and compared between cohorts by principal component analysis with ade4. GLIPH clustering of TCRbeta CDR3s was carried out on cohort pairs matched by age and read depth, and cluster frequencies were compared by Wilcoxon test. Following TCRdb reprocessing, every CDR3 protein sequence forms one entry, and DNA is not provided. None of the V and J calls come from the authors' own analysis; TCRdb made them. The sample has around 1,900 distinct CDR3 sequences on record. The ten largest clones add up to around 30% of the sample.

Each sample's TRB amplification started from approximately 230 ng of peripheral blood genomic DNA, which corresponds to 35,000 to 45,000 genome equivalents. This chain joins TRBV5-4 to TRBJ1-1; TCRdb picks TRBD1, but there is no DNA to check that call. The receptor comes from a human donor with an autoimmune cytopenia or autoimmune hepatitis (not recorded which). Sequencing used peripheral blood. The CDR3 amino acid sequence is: CASSLEDSNEAFF.